The T cell receptor (beta chain) described here comes from a study of cytomegalovirus exposure and HLA in healthy donors. Study results and limitations: Among TCR beta chains, those listed as cytomegalovirus-associated numbered over 150.

This clone has a single count. Its antigen remains unidentified. The PCR employed 60 Vbeta primers together with 13 Jbeta primers. The data were produced by immunoSEQ multiplex PCR, yet TCRdb's version contains in-frame clones alone and is incomplete. Among just over 70,000 clones listed, around 69% were seen once. With 7 bases clipped from V and 3 bases from J, the junction kept 11 bases outside the gene matches. CDR3 length equals 16 residues. Source material: PBMCs. This receptor was identified in a human donor in good health. V is TRBV6-7 and J is TRBJ1-2; 10 bases align to TRBD1. TRBV6-7 falls under the ORF class, with uncertain function. This CDR3 is CASIKLTGTGDYGYTF. The CDR3 nucleotides read TGTGCCAGCATTAAACTGACCGGGACAGGGGACTATGGCTACACCTTC.